Each of the 20 T cell receptor beta chains below was sequenced from the same sample in a study of shared clonotypes between healthy human individuals. Sequencing was performed with immunoSEQ multiplex PCR; in TCRdb, only in-frame clones are kept and a portion is missing. The profile shows around 450,000 clones, 75% to 85% of them singletons. Sequencing input: PBMCs. The receptors originated from a woman aged 40-49 years in good health. Some clones in this sample may be carry-over from other donors' samples.

The genes are TRBV5-1 and TRBJ1-1; 9 nucleotides match TRBD1. This CDR3 is built from 15 residues. Germline assignment: CDR1 SGHRS and CDR2 YFSETQ. Germline trimming cut 4 bases from V and 5 bases from J; bases unmatched to any gene: 9. Here the CDR3 DNA reads TGCGCCAGCAGCATTGGGACAGGGTCGGGGACTGAAGCTTTCTTT. This translates into CASSIGTGSGTEAFF.

V gene TRBV28 combines with J gene TRBJ2-3; 10 positions match TRBD2. Per germline, CDR1 MDHEN and CDR2 SYDVKM. V shed 5 bases, J shed 1 base, and the junction held 6 bases outside the gene matches. The length of the CDR3 is 16 residues. The CDR3 coding sequence is TGTGCCAGCAGTCCTGAGCGGGAGGGCGGCACAGATACGCAGTATTTT. It is translated as CASSPEREGGTDTQYF.

This chain links TRBV28 with TRBJ2-7; 10 nucleotides line up with TRBD1. This CDR3 is built from 14 residues. From germline, CDR1 is MDHEN and CDR2 SYDVKM. V was clipped by 4 bases and J by 3 bases; unmatched bases: 3. CDR3 in DNA: TGTGCCAGCAGTTCGGGGGACAGGGGCTACGAGCAGTACTTC. Protein product: CASSSGDRGYEQYF.

This clone has more than one count but fewer than ten. A far more abundant clone sits one base away, making this likely a read error. This sample also contains other DNA sequences that code for the same CDR3. The chain employs TRBV20-1 and TRBJ1-1; D unresolved. Germline V CDR1 and CDR2: DFQATT, SNEGSKA (reference sequence). The ends were cut back, 3 bases at V and 0 bases at J, with 2 bases in the middle. The CDR3 consists of 11 residues. CDR3 amino acids: CSASMNTEAFF. In DNA form, the CDR3 reads TGCAGTGCTAGTATGAACACTGAAGCTTTCTTT.

The V gene is TRBV14, the J gene TRBJ1-2; D perhaps matches TRBD1 (6 bases). V lost 2 bases, J lost 4 bases, and 11 bases lay in between. CDR3 size: 14 residues. Germline-derived CDR1 and CDR2 are SGHDN and FVKESK. The chain's CDR3 is CASSQQTGFYGYTF. The CDR3 DNA reads as TGTGCCAGCAGCCAACAGACAGGCTTCTATGGCTACACCTTC.

The chain couples TRBV28 to TRBJ2-7; D unclear. The CDR3 consists of 15 residues. Germline V CDR1 and CDR2: MDHEN, SYDVKM. The V end lost 6 bases, the J end lost 0 bases, and 15 bases lay between the germline ends. CDR3 nucleotides: TGTGCCAGCAGCCCCATGGACGCCTACTCCTACGAGCAGTACTTC. It codes for CASSPMDAYSYEQYF. Drawing the rest from reference TRBV28 and TRBJ2-7, the complete variable domain is DVKVTQSSRYLVKRTGEKVFLECVQDMDHENMFWYRQDPGLGLRLIYFSYDVKMKEKGDIPEGYSVSREKKERFSLILESASTNQTSMYLCASSPMDAYSYEQYFGPGTRLTVT.

This chain uses TRBV30 with TRBJ2-2; 10 bases fit TRBD1. The CDR3 length is 15 residues. Germline lookup yields CDR1 GTSNPN and CDR2 SVGIG (reference sequence). Trimming cost V 0 bases and J 4 bases; bases outside gene matches: 2. In DNA form, the CDR3 reads TGTGCCTGGAGTGTCCGGACAGGGGGCACCGGGGAGCTGTTTTTT. Translated, it gives CAWSVRTGGTGELFF.

The CDR3 is CTSSQGRTSGTQKSYEQYF. CDR3 DNA sequence: TGCACCAGCAGCCAAGGAAGAACTAGCGGGACACAAAAGTCCTACGAGCAGTACTTC. The chain joins TRBV1 to TRBJ2-7; TRBD2, the D gene given by the table, was not confirmed from the DNA. TRBV1 is recorded as a pseudogene. The CDR3 is made up of 19 amino acids.

V usage is TRBV19 and J usage is TRBJ2-2; D remains ambiguous. Per germline, CDR1 LNHDA and CDR2 SQIVND (reference sequence). This CDR3 has 12 amino acids. The V gene lost 4 bases and the J gene lost 6 bases, with 6 bases spanning the gap. The CDR3 loop is CASSTRPGELFF. The CDR3 region has the DNA TGTGCCAGTAGTACCCGCCCCGGGGAGCTGTTTTTT.

The rearrangement links TRBV4-3 to TRBJ2-3; 7 bases map to TRBD2. There are 15 residues in the CDR3. The trim removed 0 bases at V and 7 bases at J, leaving 7 bases unmatched. Germline V lookup: CDR1 LGHNA, CDR2 YSLEER. CDR3 in DNA: TGCGCCAGCAGCCAAGAAGGGCGGGAGATTAATACGCAGTATTTT. It yields the protein CASSQEGREINTQYF.

The chain joins TRBV9 to TRBJ2-6, with no clear D. This CDR3 region has 17 residues. V gave up 4 bases and J gave up 0 bases, with 14 bases separating them. Germline lookup yields CDR1 SGDLS and CDR2 YYNGEE. CDR3 nucleotides: TGTGCCAGCAGCCCCGCCTCTAGGACCTCTGGGGCCAACGTCCTGACTTTC. This sequence encodes CASSPASRTSGANVLTF. Supplemented by reference TRBV9 and TRBJ2-6, the full variable domain reads DSGVTQTPKHLITATGQRVTLRCSPRSGDLSVYWYQQSLDQGLQFLIQYYNGEERAKGNILERFSAQQFPDLHSELNLSSLELGDSALYFCASSPASRTSGANVLTFGAGSRLTVL.

This chain links TRBV6-6 with TRBJ1-1, with 7 bases matching TRBD1. The V and J ends lost 6 bases and 0 bases, in that order; junction bases with no gene match: 7. Germline V CDR1 and CDR2: MNHNY, SVGAGI (reference sequence). The CDR3 extends over 15 amino acids. The CDR3, as DNA: TGTGCCAGCAGGACGTGGGACAGTGTGAACACTGAAGCTTTCTTT. It codes for CASRTWDSVNTEAFF.

This clone was observed a few times. V gene TRBV28 combines with J gene TRBJ1-1; D not certain. V gave up 3 bases and J gave up 1 base, with 6 bases separating them. CDR3 size: 13 residues. Germline values: CDR1 MDHEN, CDR2 SYDVKM. CDR3 sequence: CASSLPRNTEAFF. The CDR3 bases are TGTGCCAGCAGTTTGCCGAGGAACACTGAAGCTTTCTTT. The whole variable domain, filled in from reference TRBV28 and TRBJ1-1, reads DVKVTQSSRYLVKRTGEKVFLECVQDMDHENMFWYRQDPGLGLRLIYFSYDVKMKEKGDIPEGYSVSREKKERFSLILESASTNQTSMYLCASSLPRNTEAFFGQGTRLTVV.

This sequence joins TRBV27 and TRBJ2-5, with a weak D call TRBD2 (5 bases). The CDR3 consists of 14 residues. Trimming took off 5 bases at V and 2 bases at J, with 12 bases between the two ends. Germline CDR1 and CDR2: MNHEY and SMNVEV (reference sequence). CDR3 nucleotide sequence: TGTGCCAGCAGTCCCCAGGACTGGCAAGAGACCCAGTACTTC. Translating it yields CASSPQDWQETQYF.

About this clone itself: Other DNA sequences of this sample code for an identical CDR3. This chain links TRBV5-1 with TRBJ1-5; TRBD1 agrees at 9 bases. V dropped 4 bases and J dropped 4; count of bases not matched to a gene: 3. Germline V gene lookup returns CDR1 SGHRS and CDR2 YFSETQ. The CDR3 extends over 14 amino acids. The CDR3 DNA is TGCGCCAGCAGCCTAGGGACAGGGAATCAGCCCCAGCATTTT. Translating it yields CASSLGTGNQPQHF.

The CDR3 bases are TGTGCCAGCAGCTTAGGTTCCTCTGGAAACACCATATATTTT. Its protein product is CASSLGSSGNTIYF. V and J are TRBV11-2 and TRBJ1-3; the D is unclear. The CDR3 has 14 residues. Between the trimmed V and J ends, which lost 1 base and 0 bases, there was a span of 4 bases. CDR1 is SGHAT, CDR2 FQNNGV, per germline. Drawing the rest from reference TRBV11-2 and TRBJ1-3, the complete variable domain is EAGVAQSPRYKIIEKRQSVAFWCNPISGHATLYWYQQILGQGPKLLIQFQNNGVVDDSQLPKDRFSAERLKGVDSTLKIQPAKLEDSAVYLCASSLGSSGNTIYFGEGSWLTVV.

A word on this clone: A read error may account for a junction end that differs from germline. V and J are TRBV5-6 and TRBJ2-5, with D possibly matching TRBD2 (6 bases). Judging by the DNA end, TRBJ2-7 fits better; the J call may be wrong. The CDR3 totals 15 residues. Germline V gene sequence: CDR1 SGHDT, CDR2 YYEEEE. CDR3 sequence reads: CANSWSYTGTYEQYF. Written as DNA, the CDR3 is TGTGCCAACAGCTGGTCGTACACCGGGACTTACGAGCAGTACTTC.

This rearrangement joins TRBV19 to TRBJ2-5; D possibly corresponds to TRBD1 (6 bases). The CDR3 is made up of 16 amino acids. Between the trimmed V and J ends, which lost 3 bases and 2 bases, there was a span of 16 bases. Germline assignment: CDR1 LNHDA and CDR2 SQIVND (reference sequence). The CDR3 loop is CASSMEWTARQETQYF. The CDR3 DNA sequence: TGTGCCAGTAGTATGGAATGGACAGCACGACAAGAGACCCAGTACTTC.

The rearrangement uses TRBV28 and TRBJ2-2; no definite D call. The CDR3 sequence is 15 residues long. Germline CDR1 MDHEN, CDR2 SYDVKM. V was pared by 5 bases and J by 6 bases, with 16 bases between. CDR3 sequence (DNA): TGTGCCAGCAGTCAATACGTGGGTCAGGCCGGGGAGCTGTTTTTT. It specifies CASSQYVGQAGELFF.

This clone was counted a few times. The rearrangement links TRBV7-2 to TRBJ2-7; TRBD2 matches 10 bases. Looked up from germline, CDR1 is SGHTA and CDR2 is FQGNSA. V shed 5 bases, J shed 3 bases, and the junction held 7 bases outside the gene matches. The CDR3 runs 15 residues. The CDR3 sequence is CASSVSSGSSYEQYF. The CDR3 coding sequence is TGTGCCAGCAGCGTGTCTAGCGGGAGTAGCTACGAGCAGTACTTC.